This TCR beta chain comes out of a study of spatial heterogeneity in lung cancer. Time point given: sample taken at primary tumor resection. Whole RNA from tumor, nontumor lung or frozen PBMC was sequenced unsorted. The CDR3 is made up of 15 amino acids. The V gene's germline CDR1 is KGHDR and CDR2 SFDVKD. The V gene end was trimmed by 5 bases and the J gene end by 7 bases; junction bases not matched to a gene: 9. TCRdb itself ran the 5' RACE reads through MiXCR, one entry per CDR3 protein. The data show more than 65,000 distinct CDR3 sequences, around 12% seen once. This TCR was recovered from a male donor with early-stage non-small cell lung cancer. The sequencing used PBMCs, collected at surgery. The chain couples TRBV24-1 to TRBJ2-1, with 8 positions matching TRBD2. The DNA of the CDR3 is TGTGCCACCAGTGTAACGGGAGGGCCGGAAAATGAGCAGTTCTTC. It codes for CATSVTGGPENEQFF.